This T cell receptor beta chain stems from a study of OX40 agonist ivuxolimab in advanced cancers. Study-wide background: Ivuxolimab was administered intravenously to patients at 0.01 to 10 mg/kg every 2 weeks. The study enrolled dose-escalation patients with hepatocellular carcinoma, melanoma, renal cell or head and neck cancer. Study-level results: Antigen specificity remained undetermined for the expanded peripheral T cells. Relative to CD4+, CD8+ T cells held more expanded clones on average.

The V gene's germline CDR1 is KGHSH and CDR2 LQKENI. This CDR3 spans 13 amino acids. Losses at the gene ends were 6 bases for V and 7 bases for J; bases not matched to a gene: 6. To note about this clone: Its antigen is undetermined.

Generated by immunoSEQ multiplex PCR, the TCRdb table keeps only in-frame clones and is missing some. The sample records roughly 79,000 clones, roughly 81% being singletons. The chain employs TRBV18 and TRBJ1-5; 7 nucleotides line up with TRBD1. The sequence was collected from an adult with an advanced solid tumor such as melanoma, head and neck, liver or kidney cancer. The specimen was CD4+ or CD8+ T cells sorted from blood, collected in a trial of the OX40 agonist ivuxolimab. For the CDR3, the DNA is TGTGCCAGCTCGCCCATGGACAGGCAGCCCCAGCATTTT. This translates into CASSPMDRQPQHF.